This TCR beta chain emerged from a study of T cells in Graves' hyperthyroidism and ophthalmopathy. Study-wide points: Prediction of ophthalmopathy progression came a median 6.5 months pre-onset. By a 13 V-J model, ophthalmopathy was set apart from stable hyperthyroidism.

This clonotype was detected ten times or more. Its specificity is unknown. RNA transcripts served as the template for amplifying TCR beta CDR3 regions. The primer set for the first-round RT-PCR of the TCR CDR3 was HTBI. TCRdb fed the multiplex PCR reads into MiXCR, producing one record per CDR3 protein. In the table there are fewer than 500,000 distinct CDR3 sequences, 13% of which are singletons. V lost 4 bases and J 1 base, leaving 11 bases between the germline ends. The germline V gene has CDR1 MDHEN and CDR2 SYDVKM. CDR3 length equals 15 residues. In patients aged 18 to 65, hyperthyroidism was newly diagnosed, with duration under 2 months. Source material for PBMCs was 10 ml fresh peripheral blood.

Material: blood. The TCR was taken from a man aged 30 to 45 with Graves' hyperthyroidism that later progressed to Graves' ophthalmopathy. The rearrangement joins TRBV28 to TRBJ1-5; D is uncertain. The CDR3 protein is CASSSSPGSNQPQHF. CDR3 nucleotide sequence: TGTGCCAGCAGTTCCTCCCCGGGGAGCAATCAGCCCCAGCATTTT. Based on the CDR3 plus reference TRBV28 and TRBJ1-5, the full variable domain is DVKVTQSSRYLVKRTGEKVFLECVQDMDHENMFWYRQDPGLGLRLIYFSYDVKMKEKGDIPEGYSVSREKKERFSLILESASTNQTSMYLCASSSSPGSNQPQHFGDGTRLSIL.